These 22 T cell receptor beta chains originate from one sample sequenced in a study of control samples from healthy donors and cancer patients. Using immunoSEQ multiplex PCR, the repertoire was profiled, and TCRdb retains in-frame clones only, with some absent. The profile shows 120,000 or so clones, 90% to 95% of them singletons. Sequenced: PBMCs. The receptor source for this set is a man in his fifties with head and neck cancer.

The V and J genes are TRBV23-1 and TRBJ2-4; D unresolved. TRBV23-1 is reported as an ORF; its role is uncertain. The CDR3 runs 16 residues. Between the trimmed V and J ends, which lost 3 bases and 1 base, there was a span of 13 bases. CDR3 DNA sequence: TGCGCCAGCAGTCATGCGCCTCCGAGGGCCAAAAACATTCAGTACTTC. Protein: CASSHAPPRAKNIQYF.

The V call is TRBV14, the J call TRBJ2-6; TRBD1 might be the D (5 bases). Trimming removed 0 bases at V and 4 bases at J, with 16 bases between. Germline CDR1 SGHDN, CDR2 FVKESK. The CDR3 loop spans 18 amino acids. CDR3 coding DNA: TGTGCCAGCAGCCAAGATGGGGCGACTTCGTGGGGGGCCAACGTCCTGACTTTC. This sequence encodes CASSQDGATSWGANVLTF.

The chain joins TRBV19 to TRBJ2-3; TRBD2 is a possible D gene (5 bases). CDR1 and CDR2 from the germline V gene are LNHDA and SQIVND (reference sequence). V was shortened by 5 bases and J by 1 base, with 10 bases between the two germline ends. This CDR3 contains 14 residues. CDR3 sequence reads: CASSEGGGTDTQYF. Here the CDR3 DNA reads TGTGCCAGTAGTGAGGGTGGCGGCACAGATACGCAGTATTTT.

The V and J genes are TRBV18 and TRBJ1-2, with D unclear. In germline, CDR1 is KGHSH, CDR2 LQKENI. CDR3 length: 14 residues. Between the trimmed V and J ends, which lost 4 bases and 12 bases, there was a span of 21 bases. In nucleotides, the CDR3 is TGTGCCAGCTCACTAACCATGGGATCGAAATCTCACACCTTC. Protein: CASSLTMGSKSHTF.

A single count supports this clone. The chain couples TRBV25-1 to TRBJ1-1, with a tentative D call TRBD1 (6 bases). The CDR3 has 15 residues. Deletions cut 4 bases from V and 1 base from J, with 13 bases between. Looked up from germline, CDR1 is MGHDK and CDR2 is SYGVNS. For the CDR3, the DNA is TGTGCCAGCAGTGGGGCCGGGGGCTGGAACACTGAAGCTTTCTTT. As protein: CASSGAGGWNTEAFF.

The chain has TRBV18 and TRBJ1-1, with TRBD1 identical over 7 bases. V was clipped by 3 bases and J by 8 bases; unmatched bases: 9. The length of the CDR3 is 14 residues. From germline, CDR1 is KGHSH and CDR2 LQKENI. As DNA, the CDR3 is TGTGCCAGCTCACCCCAATCAAGACAGGGCGAAGCTTTCTTT. Encoded protein: CASSPQSRQGEAFF.

The chain couples TRBV4-2 to TRBJ2-5; the match to TRBD2 covers 12 bases. The CDR3 totals 16 residues. Germline CDR1 LGHNA, CDR2 YNFKEQ. Trimming at V came to 2 bases and at J to 4 bases, leaving 5 bases not matched to a gene. CDR3 nucleotides: TGTGCCAGCAGCCAACTAGCGGGGGGGCGTGGAGAGACCCAGTACTTC. It translates to CASSQLAGGRGETQYF.

This clone showed up just once. This chain joins TRBV5-5 and TRBJ2-2, with 10 positions matching TRBD2. V shed 4 bases, J shed 0 bases, and the junction held 12 bases outside the gene matches. The CDR3 contains 19 residues. Germline loops: CDR1 SGHKS, CDR2 YYEKEE (reference sequence). The CDR3 here is CASSQRASGGSANTGELFF. Written as DNA, the CDR3 is TGTGCCAGCAGCCAACGGGCTAGCGGGGGTTCCGCGAACACCGGGGAGCTGTTTTTT.

This clone was observed once. CDR3 sequence: CASSVEGWRGRTDTQYF. Here the CDR3 DNA reads TGTGCCAGCAGCGTAGAAGGGTGGCGGGGAAGGACAGATACGCAGTATTTT. This chain connects TRBV9 to TRBJ2-3, with a possible D match to TRBD2 (6 bases). The germline V gene encodes CDR1 SGDLS and CDR2 YYNGEE. The CDR3 has 17 residues. The ends were cut back, 0 bases at V and 3 bases at J, with 17 bases in the middle.

J is TRBJ1-4 and V is TRBV28; a possible D gene is TRBD1 (5 bases). Germline assignment: CDR1 MDHEN and CDR2 SYDVKM. The CDR3 spans 13 residues. V was cut by 2 bases and J by 6 bases, with 7 bases left in between. In DNA form, the CDR3 reads TGTGCCAGCAGTTTACGGGGCGATGAAAAACTGTTTTTT. Translating it yields CASSLRGDEKLFF.

The chain recombines TRBV7-3 with TRBJ2-1, with D possibly being TRBD2 (6 bases). Per germline, CDR1 SGHTA and CDR2 FQGTGA. Trimming removed 5 bases from V and 5 bases from J, with 16 bases in between. The CDR3 spans 15 residues. The CDR3 sequence: CASSAIRRGHNEQFF. CDR3 coding DNA: TGTGCCAGCAGCGCGATTCGGCGGGGTCACAATGAGCAGTTCTTC.

The V gene is TRBV6-5, the J gene TRBJ1-2; D ambiguous. The CDR3 is 15 residues long. V dropped 2 bases and J dropped 1 base, with 11 bases sitting between them. CDR1 and CDR2 (germline): MNHEY, SVGAGI. The CDR3 DNA reads as TGTGCCAGCAGTTACAGGACTGTGGGTAACTATGGCTACACCTTC. The encoded protein is CASSYRTVGNYGYTF.

This clone showed up just a few times. The chain carries TRBV6-2 or TRBV6-3 and TRBJ2-5; 7 bases match TRBD1. The CDR3 contains 15 residues. The V gene's germline CDR1 is MNHEY and CDR2 SVGEGT. V was clipped by 2 bases and J by 3 bases; unmatched bases: 6. The CDR3 DNA follows: TGTGCCAGCAGTTACGGGACAGTCAGAGAAGAGACCCAGTACTTC. Protein product: CASSYGTVREETQYF.

The chain couples TRBV6-6 to TRBJ2-1, with TRBD2 matching 11 bases. The CDR3 length is 15 residues. Germline V lookup: CDR1 MNHNY, CDR2 SVGAGI (reference sequence). V gave up 6 bases and J gave up 7 bases; unmatched junction bases: 8. CDR3 sequence (DNA): TGTGCCAGCAGCTCAACTAGCGGGGGCTGGAATGAGCAGTTCTTC. Its protein product is CASSSTSGGWNEQFF.

The chain recombines TRBV6-5 with TRBJ2-3; D might be TRBD2 (6 bases). Germline CDR1 MNHEY, CDR2 SVGAGI. There are 14 residues in the CDR3. The V and J ends lost 6 bases and 2 bases respectively, with 12 bases between them. CDR3 nucleotide sequence: TGTGCCAGCAGAGCGGGTCAGACCACAGATACGCAGTATTTT. Translated: CASRAGQTTDTQYF.

V usage is TRBV24-1 and J usage is TRBJ1-5; D perhaps matches TRBD1 (6 bases). Germline values: CDR1 KGHDR, CDR2 SFDVKD. Trimming removed 7 bases from V and 9 bases from J, with 15 bases in between. This CDR3 comprises 13 residues. CDR3 nucleotide sequence: TGTGCCACCAGGGCAGGGGACGTTCTGCCCCAGCATTTT. Amino acids: CATRAGDVLPQHF.

This chain connects TRBV2 to TRBJ1-2; D is undetermined. CDR1 is SNHLY, CDR2 FYNNEI, per germline. This CDR3 has 15 amino acids. Deletions cut 2 bases from V and 5 bases from J, with 15 bases between. The CDR3 loop reads CASSESAARRYGYTF. In DNA form, the CDR3 reads TGTGCCAGCAGTGAATCGGCAGCCCGTCGGTATGGCTACACCTTC.

A few counts support this clone. This chain uses TRBV7-3 with TRBJ2-2; D assignment may be TRBD1 or TRBD2 (5 bases each). V was cut by 4 bases and J by 2 bases, with 8 bases left in between. The CDR3 spans 14 residues. Germline V gives CDR1 SGHTA, CDR2 FQGTGA. Written as DNA, the CDR3 is TGTGCCAGCAGCTCGGGACCTAACACCGGGGAGCTGTTTTTT. This encodes CASSSGPNTGELFF.

The chain employs TRBV7-2 and TRBJ2-6; 7 bases are a match to TRBD1. The CDR3 spans 17 residues. With 5 bases clipped from V and 0 bases from J, the junction kept 7 bases outside the gene matches. CDR1 and CDR2 (germline): SGHTA, FQGNSA. The CDR3 spells CASSPRQGYSGANVLTF. The CDR3 nucleotides read TGTGCCAGCAGCCCGCGACAGGGATACTCTGGGGCCAACGTCCTGACTTTC. The full variable domain, with the rest looked up from reference TRBV7-2 and TRBJ2-6, is GAGVSQSPSNKVTEKGKDVELRCDPISGHTALYWYRQSLGQGLEFLIYFQGNSAPDKSGLPSDRFSAERTGGSVSTLTIQRTQQEDSAVYLCASSPRQGYSGANVLTFGAGSRLTVL.

The V and J genes are TRBV2 and TRBJ2-3, with D unresolved. The germline V gene encodes CDR1 SNHLY and CDR2 FYNNEI. The CDR3 sequence is 12 residues long. Trimming cost V 3 bases and J 7 bases, with 8 bases left between them. This CDR3 reads CASSDGSYTQYF. The CDR3 DNA follows: TGTGCCAGCAGTGATGGCTCCTATACGCAGTATTTT. Variable domain in full (rest from reference TRBV2 and TRBJ2-3): EPEVTQTPSHQVTQMGQEVILRCVPISNHLYFYWYRQILGQKVEFLVSFYNNEISEKSEIFDDQFSVERPDGSNFTLKIRSTKLEDSAMYFCASSDGSYTQYFGPGTRLTVL.

This clone has a single count. The genes are TRBV28 and TRBJ1-5; D unresolved. Germline-derived CDR1 and CDR2 are MDHEN and SYDVKM. This CDR3 is built from 15 residues. V dropped 1 base and J dropped 5 bases, with 12 bases sitting between them. The CDR3 loop reads CASSLLGGRDQPQHF. The DNA for the CDR3 is TGTGCCAGCAGTTTATTGGGTGGGCGAGATCAGCCCCAGCATTTT.

V and J are TRBV6-1 and TRBJ1-4; D is uncertain. Germline lookup yields CDR1 MNHNS and CDR2 SASEGT. Trimming stripped 2 bases from V and 7 bases from J, with 8 bases between. This CDR3 has 13 residues. The CDR3 bases are TGTGCCAGCAGTGAACGGGAGGTTGAAAAACTGTTTTTT. This codes for CASSEREVEKLFF.